Below are 26 T cell receptor beta chains sequenced from a single sample in a study of response to subunit inactivated influenza vaccine. TCRdb re-derived calls from the RT-PCR reads in MiXCR, one entry per CDR3 protein. Of approximately 230,000 distinct CDR3 sequences in the sample, roughly an eighth were seen once. Sequences were derived from non-naive T cells sorted from PBMCs, sampled approximately 15 days before vaccination. These receptors were taken from a man in his fifties or sixties who received an inactivated influenza vaccine.

The chain carries TRBV19 and TRBJ2-1, with D perhaps TRBD2 (6 bases). The germline V gene has CDR1 LNHDA and CDR2 SQIVND (reference sequence). CDR3 length: 14 amino acids. V shed 1 base and J shed 5 bases, with 9 bases lying between them. CDR3 sequence: CASSIAGVDNEQFF. In nucleotides, the CDR3 is TGTGCCAGTAGTATAGCGGGAGTAGACAATGAGCAGTTCTTC.

This clonotype was observed a few times. J is TRBJ2-2 and V is TRBV7-2, with no clear D. Germline V lookup: CDR1 SGHTA, CDR2 FQGNSA. The CDR3 loop spans 13 amino acids. V was trimmed by 0 bases and J by 8 bases, leaving 7 bases between them. The CDR3 spells CASSLAVGGELFF. The CDR3 DNA is TGTGCCAGCAGCTTAGCCGTGGGGGGGGAGCTGTTTTTT.

This clonotype was detected a few times. The chain uses TRBV10-3 and TRBJ1-2; no clear D. Trimming shortened V by 2 bases and J by 2 bases, and 9 bases separated the two germline ends. This CDR3 region has 14 residues. Germline V gene data show CDR1 as ENHRY and CDR2 as SYGVKD. The CDR3 protein is CAISEVGGNYGYTF. For the CDR3, the DNA is TGTGCCATCAGTGAGGTAGGAGGGAACTATGGCTACACCTTC.

Worth noting for this clonotype: A much larger clone differs by one base, so this may be a read error. This rearrangement joins TRBV7-2 to TRBJ2-5, with 13 nucleotides matching TRBD2. J gave up 4 bases and V 5 bases, and 10 bases lay outside the gene matches. The CDR3 totals 17 residues. CDR1 and CDR2 from the germline V gene are SGHTA and FQGNSA. The CDR3 protein is CASSPDRRLAGGETQYF. The CDR3 DNA reads TGTGCCAGCAGCCCTGATCGAAGACTAGCGGGAGGAGAGACCCAGTACTTC.

The chain recombines TRBV12-3 or TRBV12-4 with TRBJ1-1; the match to TRBD1 covers 7 bases. Trimming removed 8 bases from V and 0 bases from J; junction bases left unmatched: 15. The CDR3 consists of 17 residues. DNA of the CDR3: TGTGCCAGCCTTAGAGGACAGGCCGCTATTTTGAACACTGAAGCTTTCTTT. The encoded protein is CASLRGQAAILNTEAFF.

This clonotype was observed a handful of times. The V gene is TRBV6-1, the J gene TRBJ2-5, with D hard to call. The ends were cut back, 2 bases at V and 2 bases at J, with 12 bases in the middle. CDR3 length: 15 amino acids. The V gene's germline CDR1 is MNHNS and CDR2 SASEGT. For the CDR3, the DNA is TGTGCCAGCAGTGAAAATCCGGGCTCTCAAGAGACCCAGTACTTC. Translated: CASSENPGSQETQYF.

This clonotype showed up just a few times. CDR3 in DNA: TGTGCCAGCAGTGAAGGACAGTCTGGAAACACCATATATTTT. Translation: CASSEGQSGNTIYF. The genes are TRBV28 and TRBJ1-3; the D gene is possibly TRBD1 (6 bases). Per the germline V gene, CDR1 is MDHEN and CDR2 is SYDVKM. V lost 5 bases to trimming and J lost 1 base, with 9 bases between them. CDR3 length: 14 residues.

The gene calls are TRBV6-2 or TRBV6-3 and TRBJ1-1, with D possibly matching TRBD1 (5 bases). V was pared by 5 bases and J by 5 bases, with 18 bases between. Looked up from germline, CDR1 is MNHEY and CDR2 is SVGEGT. The length of the CDR3 is 15 residues. This chain's CDR3 is CASSKPRDGGTEAFF. In nucleotides, the CDR3 is TGTGCCAGCAGTAAACCCCGGGACGGTGGGACTGAAGCTTTCTTT.

This clonotype came up many times. The rearrangement uses TRBV2 and TRBJ1-1, with 7 bases that match TRBD1. The CDR3 extends over 15 amino acids. Germline V CDR1 and CDR2: SNHLY, FYNNEI. The V segment lost 7 bases and the J segment 0 bases; nucleotides outside the gene matches: 8. CDR3 protein: CASKKGTAMNTEAFF. The DNA of the CDR3 is TGTGCCAGCAAAAAGGGGACAGCAATGAACACTGAAGCTTTCTTT. Full variable domain (remainder filled in from reference TRBV2 and TRBJ1-1): EPEVTQTPSHQVTQMGQEVILRCVPISNHLYFYWYRQILGQKVEFLVSFYNNEISEKSEIFDDQFSVERPDGSNFTLKIRSTKLEDSAMYFCASKKGTAMNTEAFFGQGTRLTVV.

There are many counts of this clonotype. The chain carries TRBV7-2 and TRBJ1-4; TRBD1 is a possible D gene (6 bases). This CDR3 spans 14 amino acids. CDR1 SGHTA and CDR2 FQGNSA come from the germline V gene. Trimming removed 5 bases at V and 6 bases at J, with 13 bases between. The CDR3 nucleotides are TGTGCCAGCAGCCTGGGAGGGGGGGATGAAAAACTGTTTTTT. It is translated as CASSLGGGDEKLFF.

This clonotype was counted between two and nine times. This rearrangement joins TRBV5-1 to TRBJ2-1; D unresolved. CDR1 is SGHRS and CDR2 is YFSETQ in the germline V gene. Trimming took off 0 bases at V and 1 base at J, with 8 bases between the two ends. The CDR3 extends over 15 amino acids. CDR3 in amino acids: CASSLGVGSYNEQFF. The DNA of the CDR3 is TGCGCCAGCAGCTTGGGGGTTGGATCCTACAATGAGCAGTTCTTC.

The table lists this clonotype with a few counts. The chain uses TRBV15 and TRBJ2-1; 8 bases line up with TRBD1. The germline gives CDR1 LNHNV, CDR2 YYDKDF (reference sequence). The V gene end was trimmed by 3 bases and the J gene end by 4 bases; junction bases not matched to a gene: 5. The CDR3 runs 15 residues. CDR3 amino acids: CATSRGRGPYNEQFF. The CDR3 DNA reads TGTGCCACCAGCAGGGGCAGGGGGCCATACAATGAGCAGTTCTTC.

This clonotype was seen a handful of times. The chain recombines TRBV15 with TRBJ2-5; D remains unclear. Trimming removed 5 bases at V and 5 bases at J, with 6 bases between. This CDR3 is 11 amino acids long. Germline-derived CDR1 and CDR2 are LNHNV and YYDKDF (reference sequence). CDR3 coding DNA: TGTGCCACCAGCGTAATGGAGACCCAGTACTTC. It encodes CATSVMETQYF.

This sequence joins TRBV4-1 and TRBJ2-2; D call uncertain. The length of the CDR3 is 15 residues. Deletions cut 0 bases from V and 4 bases from J, with 9 bases between. Germline lookup yields CDR1 MGHRA and CDR2 YSYEKL. CDR3 in amino acids: CASSQDITFTGELFF. In DNA form, the CDR3 reads TGCGCCAGCAGCCAAGATATAACCTTCACCGGGGAGCTGTTTTTT.

This clonotype was seen more than once but under ten times. The V gene is TRBV5-1, the J gene TRBJ2-5; 8 nucleotides match TRBD1. The CDR3 spans 15 residues. With 1 base clipped from V and 3 bases from J, the junction kept 5 bases outside the gene matches. CDR1 and CDR2 from the germline V gene are SGHRS and YFSETQ. The CDR3, as DNA: TGCGCCAGCAGCTTGACGACAGGGGAGGAAGAGACCCAGTACTTC. This encodes CASSLTTGEEETQYF.

V and J are TRBV29-1 and TRBJ2-3; 9 nucleotides align to TRBD2. This CDR3 is 14 amino acids long. Germline V lookup: CDR1 SQVTM, CDR2 ANQGSEA. Losses at the gene ends were 3 bases for V and 4 bases for J; bases not matched to a gene: 5. Here the CDR3 DNA reads TGCAGCGTTGATGGGACTAGCTCCGCAGATACGCAGTATTTT. The encoded protein is CSVDGTSSADTQYF.

Details on this clonotype: It may be a read error: a sequence one base away is much more abundant. The chain employs TRBV7-2 and TRBJ2-1; a weak D match, TRBD2 (5 bases). The CDR3 has 13 residues. The germline CDR1 and CDR2 sequences are SGHTA and FQGNSA. This CDR3 reads CAISPLVANEQFF. The CDR3 DNA reads TGTGCCATCAGCCCACTAGTCGCCAATGAGCAGTTCTTC.

Many counts were recorded for this clonotype. The rearrangement uses TRBV9 and TRBJ2-3; D not resolved. Germline-derived CDR1 and CDR2 are SGDLS and YYNGEE. Trimming left V 0 bases short and J 0 bases short, with 11 bases between. There are 16 residues in the CDR3. The CDR3: CASSVGRVTSTDTQYF. The CDR3 nucleotides are TGTGCCAGCAGCGTAGGTCGGGTGACTAGCACAGATACGCAGTATTTT.

The chain is built from TRBV20-1 and TRBJ2-7, with 14 bases aligning to TRBD2. The CDR3 spans 15 residues. CDR1 and CDR2 from the germline V gene are DFQATT and SNEGSKA (reference sequence). The J segment lost 5 bases and the V segment lost 5 bases, leaving 8 bases of the junction unmatched. The CDR3 spells CSAYSPGLAGDEQYF. The CDR3 nucleotides read TGCAGTGCTTACAGTCCGGGACTAGCGGGAGACGAGCAGTACTTC.

This clonotype was observed at least ten times. This chain links TRBV29-1 with TRBJ1-2; D not resolved. The CDR3 runs 14 residues. The germline V and J ends were trimmed by 6 bases and 0 bases, with 14 bases remaining between them. CDR1 SQVTM and CDR2 ANQGSEA come from the germline V gene. CDR3 bases: TGCAGCGTGCCTCAGACCGACTCTAACTATGGCTACACCTTC. Encoded protein: CSVPQTDSNYGYTF.

In its sample, this clonotype was seen a few times. V gene TRBV12-3 or TRBV12-4 combines with J gene TRBJ2-3; TRBD2 is a possible D gene (6 bases). V dropped 9 bases and J dropped 0 bases, with 13 bases sitting between them. The CDR3 sequence is 14 residues long. DNA for the CDR3: TGTGCCAGTGGAGGGCAATCTAGCACAGATACGCAGTATTTT. This encodes CASGGQSSTDTQYF.

This clonotype appeared a few times. The rearrangement uses TRBV15 and TRBJ2-3; TRBD2 agrees at 14 bases. This CDR3 is 20 amino acids long. After removal of 3 bases from V and 2 bases from J, the junction contained 13 bases not matched to a gene. CDR1 is LNHNV, CDR2 YYDKDF, per germline (reference sequence). DNA for the CDR3: TGTGCCACCAGCAGTCCCGGACGTCGGACTAGCGGGGGGCCCACAGATACGCAGTATTTT. This codes for CATSSPGRRTSGGPTDTQYF.

By sample share, this clonotype is medium-sized. The chain links TRBV29-1 to TRBJ1-1; D might be TRBD1 (5 bases). Germline V CDR1 and CDR2: SQVTM, ANQGSEA. Trimming stripped 1 base from V and 10 bases from J, with 13 bases between. The CDR3 length is 12 residues. Here the CDR3 DNA reads TGCAGCGTTGAAGGACCGGGGGGGGGAGCTTTCTTT. The encoded protein is CSVEGPGGGAFF.

This chain joins TRBV20-1 and TRBJ2-7, with 10 bases identical to TRBD2. CDR1 is DFQATT and CDR2 is SNEGSKA in the germline V gene (reference sequence). This CDR3 has 14 amino acids. J gave up 9 bases and V 2 bases, and 10 bases lay outside the gene matches. CDR3 nucleotides: TGCAGTGCTAGACTAGCGGGGGAGTGGATCGGGCAGTACTTC. This encodes CSARLAGEWIGQYF.

This clonotype occurred many times. The chain carries TRBV4-3 and TRBJ2-3; the D gene could be TRBD1 or TRBD2 (5 bases each). With 2 bases removed from V and 6 bases from J, the gap between germline ends came to 12 bases. CDR1 and CDR2 from the germline V gene are LGHNA and YSLEER. The CDR3 loop spans 14 amino acids. The CDR3 is CASSQREPGDTQYF. CDR3 sequence (DNA): TGCGCCAGCAGCCAAAGGGAGCCAGGGGATACGCAGTATTTT.

This clonotype was picked up a small number of times. An end of the junction does not agree with germline; a read error may underlie this. V gene TRBV30 combines with J gene TRBJ1-2; 7 nucleotides line up with TRBD1. The CDR3 extends over 13 amino acids. Germline-derived CDR1 and CDR2 are GTSNPN and SVGIG (reference sequence). The CDR3 nucleotides are TGTGCAATCGAGGGGGACAGAAACTCTGGCTACACCTTC. This gives the protein CAIEGDRNSGYTF.